This entry describes one T cell receptor beta chain. Germline V gene data show CDR1 as MNHEY and CDR2 as SVGAGI. There are 16 residues in the CDR3. J gave up 2 bases and V 0 bases, and 5 bases lay outside the gene matches. The data were produced by immunoSEQ multiplex PCR, yet TCRdb's version contains in-frame clones alone and is incomplete. The sample has about 42,000 clones; 75% to 90% are singletons. These data originate in a study of OX40 agonist ivuxolimab in advanced cancers. Baseline was the first blood sampling point, followed by cycle 4 day 1 and cycle 7 day 1. V gene TRBV6-5 combines with J gene TRBJ2-7; 9 bases map to TRBD2. The source of this sequence is an adult with an advanced solid tumor such as melanoma, head and neck, liver or kidney cancer. Source: CD4+ or CD8+ T cells sorted from blood, taken in a trial of the OX40 agonist ivuxolimab. The CDR3 bases are TGTGCCAGCAGTTACTCGGTAGCGGGGGAGCCCTACGAGCAGTACTTC. Protein sequence: CASSYSVAGEPYEQYF.